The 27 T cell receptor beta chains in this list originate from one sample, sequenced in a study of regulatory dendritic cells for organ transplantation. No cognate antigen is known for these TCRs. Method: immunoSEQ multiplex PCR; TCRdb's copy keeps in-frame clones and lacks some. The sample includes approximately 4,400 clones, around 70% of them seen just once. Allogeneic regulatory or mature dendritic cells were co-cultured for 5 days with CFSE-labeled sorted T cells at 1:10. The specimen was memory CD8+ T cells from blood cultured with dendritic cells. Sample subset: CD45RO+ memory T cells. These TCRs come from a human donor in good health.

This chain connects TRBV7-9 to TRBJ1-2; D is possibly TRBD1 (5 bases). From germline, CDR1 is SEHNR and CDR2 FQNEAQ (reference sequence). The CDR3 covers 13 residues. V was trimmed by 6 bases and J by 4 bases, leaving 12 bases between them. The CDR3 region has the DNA TGTGCCAGCAGTGGGACCCTTTCCTATGGCTACACCTTC. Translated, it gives CASSGTLSYGYTF.

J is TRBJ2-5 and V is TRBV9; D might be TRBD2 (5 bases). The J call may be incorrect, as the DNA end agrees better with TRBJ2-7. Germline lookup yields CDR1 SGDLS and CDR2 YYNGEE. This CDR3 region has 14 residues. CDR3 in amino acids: CASSAGSSNYEQYF. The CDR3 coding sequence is TGTGCCAGCAGCGCGGGGAGTAGCAACTACGAGCAGTACTTC.

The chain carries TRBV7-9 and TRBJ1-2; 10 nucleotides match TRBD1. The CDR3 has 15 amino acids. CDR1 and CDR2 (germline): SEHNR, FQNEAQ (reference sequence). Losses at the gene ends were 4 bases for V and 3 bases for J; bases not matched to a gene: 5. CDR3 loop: CASSSLGTGDYGYTF. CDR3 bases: TGTGCCAGCAGCTCGCTAGGGACAGGGGACTATGGCTACACCTTC.

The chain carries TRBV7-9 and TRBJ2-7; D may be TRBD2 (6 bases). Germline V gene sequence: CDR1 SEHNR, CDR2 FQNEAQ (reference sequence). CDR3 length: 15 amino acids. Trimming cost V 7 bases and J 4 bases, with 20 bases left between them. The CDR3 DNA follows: TGTGCCAGCACCTTGGGCGAGGGCGGGGATTACGAGCAGTACTTC. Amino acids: CASTLGEGGDYEQYF.

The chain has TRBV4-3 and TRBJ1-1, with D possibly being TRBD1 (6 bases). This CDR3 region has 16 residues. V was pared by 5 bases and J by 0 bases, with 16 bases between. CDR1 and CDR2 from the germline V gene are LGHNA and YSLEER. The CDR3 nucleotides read TGCGCCAGCAGCTTAGAGGCAGGGGATCTGAACACTGAAGCTTTCTTT. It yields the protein CASSLEAGDLNTEAFF.

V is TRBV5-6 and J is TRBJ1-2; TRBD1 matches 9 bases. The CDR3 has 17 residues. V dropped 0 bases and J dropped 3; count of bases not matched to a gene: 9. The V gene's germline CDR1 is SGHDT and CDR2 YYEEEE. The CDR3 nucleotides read TGTGCCAGCAGCTTGGGGACAGGGGTTGAGTGGGACTATGGCTACACCTTC. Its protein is CASSLGTGVEWDYGYTF.

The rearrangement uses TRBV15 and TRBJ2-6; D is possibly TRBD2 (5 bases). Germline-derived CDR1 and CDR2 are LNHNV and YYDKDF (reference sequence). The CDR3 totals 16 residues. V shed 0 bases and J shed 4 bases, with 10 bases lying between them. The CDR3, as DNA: TGTGCCACCAGCAGAGACTGGGAGTCCGGGGCCAACGTCCTGACTTTC. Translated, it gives CATSRDWESGANVLTF.

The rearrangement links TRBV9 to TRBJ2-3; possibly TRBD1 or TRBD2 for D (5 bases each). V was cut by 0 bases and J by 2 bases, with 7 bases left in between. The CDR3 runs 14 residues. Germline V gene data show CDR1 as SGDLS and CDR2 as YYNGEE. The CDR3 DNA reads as TGTGCCAGCAGCGTAGGGGGGTCCACAGATACGCAGTATTTT. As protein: CASSVGGSTDTQYF.

The CDR3 loop reads CASSYATNTEAFF. The CDR3 DNA reads as TGTGCCAGCAGTTACGCTACGAACACTGAAGCTTTCTTT. This rearrangement joins TRBV6-5 to TRBJ1-1; D ambiguous. Germline CDR1 reads MNHEY; CDR2 reads SVGAGI. V lost 2 bases and J lost 1, with 5 bases in between. This CDR3 is built from 13 residues.

CDR3 loop: CASSPGLAIGYEQFF. The CDR3 nucleotides read TGTGCCAGCAGCCCAGGACTAGCAATTGGGTATGAGCAGTTCTTC. The rearrangement links TRBV11-2 to TRBJ2-1, with 8 positions matching TRBD2. Germline CDR1 and CDR2: SGHAT and FQNNGV. V trimming: 5 bases; J trimming: 8 bases; junction bases outside the gene matches: 11. The CDR3 length is 15 residues.

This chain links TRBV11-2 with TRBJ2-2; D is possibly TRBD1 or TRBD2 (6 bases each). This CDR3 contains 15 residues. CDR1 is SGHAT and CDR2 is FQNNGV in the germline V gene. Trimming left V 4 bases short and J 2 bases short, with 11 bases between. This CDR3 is CASSSRDTNTGELFF. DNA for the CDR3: TGTGCCAGCAGCTCGCGGGACACAAACACCGGGGAGCTGTTTTTT.

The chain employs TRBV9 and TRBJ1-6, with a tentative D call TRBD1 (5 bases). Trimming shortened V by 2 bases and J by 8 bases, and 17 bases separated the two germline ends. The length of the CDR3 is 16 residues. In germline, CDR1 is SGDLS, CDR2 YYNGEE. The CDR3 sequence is CASSVLPGRGDSPLHF. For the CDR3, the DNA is TGTGCCAGCAGCGTTCTCCCGGGACGGGGGGATTCACCCCTCCACTTT.

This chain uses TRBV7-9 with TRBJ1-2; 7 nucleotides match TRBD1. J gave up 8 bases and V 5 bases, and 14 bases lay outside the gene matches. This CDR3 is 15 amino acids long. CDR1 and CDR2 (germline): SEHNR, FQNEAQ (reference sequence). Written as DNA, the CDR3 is TGTGCCAGCAGCCCCGAACCCGGGACAGTCGAAGGCTACACCTTC. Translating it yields CASSPEPGTVEGYTF.

This CDR3 is CASSLASGWSTEAFF. For the CDR3, the DNA is TGTGCCAGCAGCTTAGCATCAGGATGGAGCACTGAAGCTTTCTTT. V usage is TRBV7-9 and J usage is TRBJ1-1; D is unresolved. From germline, CDR1 is SEHNR and CDR2 FQNEAQ (reference sequence). Trimming took 0 bases from V and 4 from J, leaving 12 bases between them. The CDR3 runs to 15 residues.

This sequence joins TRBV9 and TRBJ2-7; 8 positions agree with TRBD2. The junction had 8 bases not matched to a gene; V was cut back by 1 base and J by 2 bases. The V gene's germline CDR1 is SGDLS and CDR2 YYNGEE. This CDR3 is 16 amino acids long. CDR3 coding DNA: TGTGCCAGCAGCGTACGGGGGGGCGCGGATCCCTACGAGCAGTACTTC. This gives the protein CASSVRGGADPYEQYF.

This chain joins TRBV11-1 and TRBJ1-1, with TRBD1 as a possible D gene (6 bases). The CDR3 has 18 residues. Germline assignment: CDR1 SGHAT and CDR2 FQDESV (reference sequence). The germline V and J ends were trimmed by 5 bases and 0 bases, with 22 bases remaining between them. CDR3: CASSAGFLGGNMNTEAFF. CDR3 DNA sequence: TGTGCCAGCAGCGCCGGGTTCCTAGGGGGAAACATGAACACTGAAGCTTTCTTT.

For the CDR3, the DNA is TGTGCCAGCAGTGTCGTCCTGGCCGAGGAGCTGTTTTTT. This encodes CASSVVLAEELFF. The chain has TRBV25-1 and TRBJ2-2; D not certain. Germline values: CDR1 MGHDK, CDR2 SYGVNS. The CDR3 totals 13 residues. Trimming took 4 bases from V and 10 from J, leaving 13 bases between them.

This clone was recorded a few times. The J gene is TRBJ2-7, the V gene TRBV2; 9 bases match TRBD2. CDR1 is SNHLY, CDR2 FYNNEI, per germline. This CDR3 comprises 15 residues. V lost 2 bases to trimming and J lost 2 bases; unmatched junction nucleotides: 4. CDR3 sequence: CASSEMAGGPYEQYF. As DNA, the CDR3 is TGTGCCAGCAGTGAAATGGCGGGAGGGCCCTACGAGCAGTACTTC.

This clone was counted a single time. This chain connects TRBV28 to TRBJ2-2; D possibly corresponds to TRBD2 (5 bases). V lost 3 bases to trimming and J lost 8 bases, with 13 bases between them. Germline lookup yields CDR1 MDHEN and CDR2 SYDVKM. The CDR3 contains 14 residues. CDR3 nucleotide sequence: TGTGCCAGCAGTTTCGGAGCGCCGGGGGGGGAGCTGTTTTTT. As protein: CASSFGAPGGELFF.

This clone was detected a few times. The CDR3 DNA sequence: TGTGCCAGTAGTGCCCGGGACAGTGAATCTTCACCCCTCCACTTT. It codes for CASSARDSESSPLHF. The chain couples TRBV19 to TRBJ1-6; TRBD1 agrees at 7 bases. Trimming took 5 bases from V and 9 from J; bases not matched to a gene: 10. This CDR3 is built from 15 residues. Germline assignment: CDR1 LNHDA and CDR2 SQIVND (reference sequence).

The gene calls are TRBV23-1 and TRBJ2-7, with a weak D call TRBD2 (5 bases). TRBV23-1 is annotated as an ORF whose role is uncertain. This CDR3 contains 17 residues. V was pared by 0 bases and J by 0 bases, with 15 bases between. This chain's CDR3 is CASSQSGSGKSSYEQYF. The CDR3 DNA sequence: TGCGCCAGCAGTCAATCGGGATCGGGGAAAAGCTCCTACGAGCAGTACTTC.

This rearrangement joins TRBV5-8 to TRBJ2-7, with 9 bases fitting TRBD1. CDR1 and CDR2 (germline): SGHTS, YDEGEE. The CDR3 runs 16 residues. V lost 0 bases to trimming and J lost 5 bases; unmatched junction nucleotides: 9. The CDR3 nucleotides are TGTGCCAGCAGCTTGGCCTGGGACAGGGACTTCGACGAGCAGTACTTC. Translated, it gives CASSLAWDRDFDEQYF.

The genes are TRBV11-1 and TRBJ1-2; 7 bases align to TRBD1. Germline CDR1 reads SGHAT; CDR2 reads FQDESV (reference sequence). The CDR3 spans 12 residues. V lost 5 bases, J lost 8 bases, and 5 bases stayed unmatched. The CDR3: CASSADREGYTF. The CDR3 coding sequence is TGTGCCAGCAGCGCCGACAGGGAAGGCTACACCTTC.

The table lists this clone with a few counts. The CDR3 nucleotides read TGCGCCAGCAGCCAATTTTTAGCGGGAGCGGTGAATGAGCAGTTCTTC. It codes for CASSQFLAGAVNEQFF. This chain connects TRBV4-3 to TRBJ2-1; 9 bases align to TRBD2. This CDR3 spans 16 amino acids. Germline values: CDR1 LGHNA, CDR2 YSLEER. V was clipped by 2 bases and J by 7 bases; unmatched bases: 9.

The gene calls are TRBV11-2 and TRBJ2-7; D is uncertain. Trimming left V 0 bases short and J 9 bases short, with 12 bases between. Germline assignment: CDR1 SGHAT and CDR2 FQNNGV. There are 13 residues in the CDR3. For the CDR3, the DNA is TGTGCCAGCAGCTTAGACCCCCGTCTCGGGCAGTACTTC. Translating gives CASSLDPRLGQYF.

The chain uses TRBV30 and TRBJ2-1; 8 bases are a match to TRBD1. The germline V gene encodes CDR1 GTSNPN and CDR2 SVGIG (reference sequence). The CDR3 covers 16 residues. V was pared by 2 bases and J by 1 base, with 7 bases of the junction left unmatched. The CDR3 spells CAWSLDRDTSYNEQFF. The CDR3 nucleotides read TGTGCCTGGAGTTTGGACAGGGACACGTCCTACAATGAGCAGTTCTTC.

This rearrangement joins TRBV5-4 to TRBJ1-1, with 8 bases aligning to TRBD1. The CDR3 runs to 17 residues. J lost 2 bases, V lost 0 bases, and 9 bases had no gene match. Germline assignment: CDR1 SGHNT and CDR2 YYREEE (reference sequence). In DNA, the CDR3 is TGTGCCAGCAGCTTGGCAGGGGGCCCTCGGTTAAACACTGAAGCTTTCTTT. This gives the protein CASSLAGGPRLNTEAFF.